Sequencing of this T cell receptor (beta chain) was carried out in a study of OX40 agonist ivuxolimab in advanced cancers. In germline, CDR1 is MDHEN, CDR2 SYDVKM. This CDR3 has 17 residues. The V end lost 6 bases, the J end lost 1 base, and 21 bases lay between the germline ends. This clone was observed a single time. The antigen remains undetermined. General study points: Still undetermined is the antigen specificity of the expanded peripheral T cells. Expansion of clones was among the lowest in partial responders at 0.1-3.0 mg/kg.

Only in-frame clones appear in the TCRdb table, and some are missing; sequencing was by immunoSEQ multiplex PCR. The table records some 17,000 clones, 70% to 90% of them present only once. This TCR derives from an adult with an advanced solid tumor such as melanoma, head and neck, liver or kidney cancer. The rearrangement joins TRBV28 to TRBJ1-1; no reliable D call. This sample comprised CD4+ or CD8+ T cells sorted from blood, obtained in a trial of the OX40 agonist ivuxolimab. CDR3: CASRNSDLGPKNTEAFF. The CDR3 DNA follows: TGTGCCAGCAGAAATTCGGACCTAGGCCCGAAGAACACTGAAGCTTTCTTT.